This TCR beta chain originates from a study of regulatory T cells in long-lasting Graves disease. Study-wide findings and caveats: TCR diversity was lower in persistent than newly diagnosed Graves' disease. When disease was persistent, TRBV28, TRBJ1-2 and TRBJ2-5 were the favored segments.

Building of the TCR beta libraries involved iRepertoire HTBI primers and Arm-PCR of CDR3 regions. As originally analysed: Identified segments across samples numbered 55 to 70 TRBV and roughly 15 TRBJ. TCRdb used MiXCR to reprocess the multiplex PCR reads, holding one entry per CDR3 protein. The V and J calls and clone size come from TCRdb's table, not from the authors' own analysis. The data contain 400,000 to 500,000 distinct CDR3 sequences, 16% of them singletons. Time point reported: newly diagnosed GD, antithyroid drugs for less than 3 months. The TCR library was prepared using RNA isolated from PBMCs. Staff drew about 8.9 milliliters of peripheral blood into EDTA tubes. The CDR3 length is 19 residues. The V end lost 2 bases, the J end lost 3 bases, and 23 bases lay between the germline ends. The germline CDR1 and CDR2 sequences are SGHVS and FQNEAQ. Concerning this clonotype: Its target is unknown.

These data also formed part of another study, on T cells in Graves' hyperthyroidism and ophthalmopathy.

Sequenced material: peripheral blood mononuclear cells (PBMCs), taken at new diagnosis, from a patient treated with antithyroid drugs. The source of this sequence is a woman between 18 and 29 years old with Graves disease. This sequence joins TRBV7-8 and TRBJ2-1; the D gene is possibly TRBD1 (6 bases). The DNA of the CDR3 is TGTGCCAGCAGCTTAAAAGGGGGTTACCGCCGAAACCTCTACAATGAGCAGTTCTTC. Its protein product is CASSLKGGYRRNLYNEQFF.